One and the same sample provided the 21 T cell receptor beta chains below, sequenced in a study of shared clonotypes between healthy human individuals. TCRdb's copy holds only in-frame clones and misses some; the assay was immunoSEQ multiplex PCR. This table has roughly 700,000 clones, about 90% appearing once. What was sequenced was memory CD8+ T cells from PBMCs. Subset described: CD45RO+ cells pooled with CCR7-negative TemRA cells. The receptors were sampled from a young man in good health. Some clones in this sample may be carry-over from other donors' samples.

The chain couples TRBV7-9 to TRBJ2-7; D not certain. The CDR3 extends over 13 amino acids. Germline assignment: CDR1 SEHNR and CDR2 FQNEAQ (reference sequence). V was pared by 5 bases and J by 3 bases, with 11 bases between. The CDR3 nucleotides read TGTGCCAGCAGCCGCCCGGTGAACTACGAGCAGTACTTC. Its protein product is CASSRPVNYEQYF.

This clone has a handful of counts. The CDR3: CASSPSNSNQPQHF. The CDR3 coding sequence is TGTGCCAGCAGCCCCAGCAATAGCAATCAGCCCCAGCATTTT. V and J are TRBV27 and TRBJ1-5; D is undetermined. The germline V gene has CDR1 MNHEY and CDR2 SMNVEV (reference sequence). This CDR3 has 14 amino acids. V lost 6 bases to trimming and J lost 0 bases, with 9 bases between them.

Here the CDR3 reads CASSSTRGQPYEQYF. Here the CDR3 DNA reads TGTGCCAGCAGCTCCACCAGGGGACAACCCTACGAGCAGTACTTC. The genes are TRBV7-9 and TRBJ2-7, with D perhaps TRBD1 (6 bases). The CDR3 covers 15 residues. Germline CDR1 reads SEHNR; CDR2 reads FQNEAQ (reference sequence). V shed 4 bases and J shed 2 bases, with 15 bases lying between them.

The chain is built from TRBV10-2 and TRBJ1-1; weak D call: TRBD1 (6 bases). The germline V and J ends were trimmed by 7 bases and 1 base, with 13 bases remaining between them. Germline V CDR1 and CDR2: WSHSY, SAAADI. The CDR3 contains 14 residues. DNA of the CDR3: TGCGCCAGCAACCGGGACACTACGAACACTGAAGCTTTCTTT. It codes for CASNRDTTNTEAFF.

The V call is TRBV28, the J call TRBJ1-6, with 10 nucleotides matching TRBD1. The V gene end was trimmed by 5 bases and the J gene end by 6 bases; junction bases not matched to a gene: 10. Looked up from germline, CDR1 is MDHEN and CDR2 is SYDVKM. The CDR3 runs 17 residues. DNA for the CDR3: TGTGCCAGCAGTATTCAGCCCCGGGACAGGGGTAATTCACCCCTCCACTTT. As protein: CASSIQPRDRGNSPLHF.

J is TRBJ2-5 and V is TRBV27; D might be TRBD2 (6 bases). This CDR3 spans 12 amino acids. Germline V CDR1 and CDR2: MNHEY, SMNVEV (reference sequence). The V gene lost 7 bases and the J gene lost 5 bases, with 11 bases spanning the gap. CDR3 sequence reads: CASILRDETQYF. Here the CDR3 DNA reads TGTGCCAGCATACTGCGGGACGAGACCCAGTACTTC.

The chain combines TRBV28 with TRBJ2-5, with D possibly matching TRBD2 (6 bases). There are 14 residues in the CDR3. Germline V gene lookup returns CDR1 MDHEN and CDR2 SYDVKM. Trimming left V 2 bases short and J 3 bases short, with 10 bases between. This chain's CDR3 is CASSLPPGEETQYF. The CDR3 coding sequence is TGTGCCAGCAGTTTACCTCCGGGGGAAGAGACCCAGTACTTC.

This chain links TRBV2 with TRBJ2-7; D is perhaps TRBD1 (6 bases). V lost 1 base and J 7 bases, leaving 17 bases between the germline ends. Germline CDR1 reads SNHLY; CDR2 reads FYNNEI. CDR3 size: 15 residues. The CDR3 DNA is TGTGCCAGCAGTGAAGGCAGGGTAGGGGGAAGGGAGCAGTACTTC. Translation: CASSEGRVGGREQYF.

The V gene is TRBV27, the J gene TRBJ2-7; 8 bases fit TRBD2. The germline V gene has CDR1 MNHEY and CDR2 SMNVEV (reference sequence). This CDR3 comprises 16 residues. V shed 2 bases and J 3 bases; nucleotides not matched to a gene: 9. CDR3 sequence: CASSLQVAGIFYEQYF. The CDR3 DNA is TGTGCCAGCAGTTTACAGGTAGCGGGAATATTCTACGAGCAGTACTTC.

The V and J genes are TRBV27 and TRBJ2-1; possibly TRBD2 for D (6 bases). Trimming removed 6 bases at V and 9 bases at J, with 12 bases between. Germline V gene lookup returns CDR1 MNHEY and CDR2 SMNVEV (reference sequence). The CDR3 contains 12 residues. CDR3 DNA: TGTGCCAGCAGGGGGGGATCCGCTGAGCAGTTCTTC. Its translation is CASRGGSAEQFF.

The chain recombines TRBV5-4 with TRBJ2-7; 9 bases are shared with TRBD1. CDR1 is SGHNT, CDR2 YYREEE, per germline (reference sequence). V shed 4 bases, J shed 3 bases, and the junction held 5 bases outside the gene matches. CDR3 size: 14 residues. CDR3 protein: CASSGGTGLYEQYF. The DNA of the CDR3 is TGTGCCAGCAGCGGGGGGACAGGGCTCTACGAGCAGTACTTC. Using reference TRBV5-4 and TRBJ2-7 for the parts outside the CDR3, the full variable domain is ETGVTQSPTHLIKTRGQQVTLRCSSQSGHNTVSWYQQALGQGPQFIFQYYREEENGRGNFPPRFSGLQFPNYSSELNVNALELDDSALYLCASSGGTGLYEQYFGPGTRLTVT.

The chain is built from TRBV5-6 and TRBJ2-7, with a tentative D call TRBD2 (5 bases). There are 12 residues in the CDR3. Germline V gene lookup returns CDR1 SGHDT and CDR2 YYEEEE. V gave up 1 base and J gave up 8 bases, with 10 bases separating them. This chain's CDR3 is CASSLRAGKQYF. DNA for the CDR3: TGTGCCAGCAGCTTGAGGGCGGGTAAGCAGTACTTC.

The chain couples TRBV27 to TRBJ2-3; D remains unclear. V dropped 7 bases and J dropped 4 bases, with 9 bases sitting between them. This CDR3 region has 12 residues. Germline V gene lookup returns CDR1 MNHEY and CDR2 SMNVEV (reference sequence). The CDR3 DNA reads TGTGCCAGCACCCTTCAGCCAGATACGCAGTATTTT. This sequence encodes CASTLQPDTQYF.

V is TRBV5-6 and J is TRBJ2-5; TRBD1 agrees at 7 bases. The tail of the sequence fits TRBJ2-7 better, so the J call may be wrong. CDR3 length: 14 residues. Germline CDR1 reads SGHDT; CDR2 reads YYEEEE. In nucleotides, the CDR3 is TGTGCCAGCAGCTCCGAGACAGGGAGCGACGAGCAGTACTTC. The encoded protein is CASSSETGSDEQYF.

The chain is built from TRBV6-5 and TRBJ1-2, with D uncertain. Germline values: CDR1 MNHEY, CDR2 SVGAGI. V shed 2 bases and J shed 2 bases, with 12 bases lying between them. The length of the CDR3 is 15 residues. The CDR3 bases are TGTGCCAGCAGTTACGCGGCGGAGACCAACTATGGCTACACCTTC. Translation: CASSYAAETNYGYTF.

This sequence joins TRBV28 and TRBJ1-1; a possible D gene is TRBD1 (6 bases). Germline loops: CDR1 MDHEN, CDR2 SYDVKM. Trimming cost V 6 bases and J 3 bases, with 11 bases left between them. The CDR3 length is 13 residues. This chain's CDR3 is CASRYREDTEAFF. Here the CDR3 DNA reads TGTGCCAGCAGGTACAGGGAAGACACTGAAGCTTTCTTT.

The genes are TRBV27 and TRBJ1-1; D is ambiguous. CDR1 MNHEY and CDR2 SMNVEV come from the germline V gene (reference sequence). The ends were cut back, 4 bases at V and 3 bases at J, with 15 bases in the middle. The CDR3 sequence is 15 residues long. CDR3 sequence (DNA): TGTGCCAGCAGTTCAAGATTTTTTGGTTACACTGAAGCTTTCTTT. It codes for CASSSRFFGYTEAFF.

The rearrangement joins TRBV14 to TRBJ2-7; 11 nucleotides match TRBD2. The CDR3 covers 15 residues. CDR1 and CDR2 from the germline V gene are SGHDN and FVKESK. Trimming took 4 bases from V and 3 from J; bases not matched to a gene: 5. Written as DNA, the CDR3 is TGTGCCAGCAGCCTTACTAGCGGGAGATTCTACGAGCAGTACTTC. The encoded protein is CASSLTSGRFYEQYF.

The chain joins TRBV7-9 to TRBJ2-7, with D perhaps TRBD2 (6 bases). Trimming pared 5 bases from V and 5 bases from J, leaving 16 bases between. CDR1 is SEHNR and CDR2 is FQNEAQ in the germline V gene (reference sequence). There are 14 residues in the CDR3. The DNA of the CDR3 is TGTGCCAGCAGCCAACCGGGGAGGTTGCACGAGCAGTACTTC. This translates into CASSQPGRLHEQYF.

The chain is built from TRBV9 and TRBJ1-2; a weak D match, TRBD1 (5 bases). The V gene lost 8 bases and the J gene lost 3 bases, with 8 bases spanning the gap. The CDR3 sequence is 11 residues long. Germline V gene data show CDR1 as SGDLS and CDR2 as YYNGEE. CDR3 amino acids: CASEGYYGYTF. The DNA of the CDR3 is TGTGCCAGTGAGGGGTACTATGGCTACACCTTC.

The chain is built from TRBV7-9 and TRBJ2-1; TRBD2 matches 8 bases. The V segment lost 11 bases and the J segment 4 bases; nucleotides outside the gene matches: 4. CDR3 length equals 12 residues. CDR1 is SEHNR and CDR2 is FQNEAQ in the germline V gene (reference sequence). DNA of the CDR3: TGTGCCGGTAGCGGGAATTACAATGAGCAGTTCTTC. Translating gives CAGSGNYNEQFF.